The 26 T cell receptor beta chains below all came from one sample that was sequenced in a study of blood T cell repertoires in COVID-19. Produced via immunoSEQ multiplex PCR; TCRdb's table is partial and in-frame only. This sample has around 180,000 clones; approximately 80% occur once, and the top ten carry around 12%. Specimen: PBMCs or T cells enriched from blood (not recorded which). The origin of the receptors is a man between 45 and 60 years old who had recovered from COVID-19.

The gene calls are TRBV4-3 and TRBJ1-2; 8 bases map to TRBD1. With V trimmed by 4 bases and J by 5 bases, 9 bases remained unmatched. Germline loops: CDR1 LGHNA, CDR2 YSLEER. CDR3 length: 15 amino acids. DNA for the CDR3: TGCGCCAGCAGCCGGGGGACAGGAAGAGAGTATGGCTACACCTTC. This gives the protein CASSRGTGREYGYTF.

Here the CDR3 DNA reads TGTGCCAGCAGTGACGTCAGGGGGAGCTACAATGAGCAGTTCTTC. It encodes CASSDVRGSYNEQFF. The gene calls are TRBV2 and TRBJ2-1; 7 bases agree with TRBD1. This CDR3 region has 15 residues. The germline gives CDR1 SNHLY, CDR2 FYNNEI. Trimming cost V 3 bases and J 3 bases; bases outside gene matches: 5.

This rearrangement joins TRBV12-2 to TRBJ2-3; the table's D call, TRBD1, has no DNA check behind it. TRBV12-2 counts as a pseudogene. This CDR3 spans 15 amino acids. Here the CDR3 DNA reads TGTGCAAGTCGTGTGCCGGGACAGCGCACAGATACGCAGTATTTT. Translated, it gives CASRVPGQRTDTQYF.

This clone came up once. The J gene is TRBJ1-2, the V gene TRBV5-6; 8 nucleotides match TRBD1. CDR1 and CDR2 from the germline V gene are SGHDT and YYEEEE. Trimming took 0 bases from V and 4 from J; bases not matched to a gene: 5. This CDR3 has 15 amino acids. The CDR3 is CASSLVRGLIYGYTF. The CDR3 DNA is TGTGCCAGCAGCTTGGTCAGGGGGCTAATCTATGGCTACACCTTC.

J is TRBJ1-4 and V is TRBV4-1, with TRBD1 identical over 7 bases. The CDR3 contains 13 residues. Unmatched junction bases numbered 2, after V lost 4 bases and J lost 6 bases. Germline lookup yields CDR1 MGHRA and CDR2 YSYEKL. As DNA, the CDR3 is TGCGCCAGCAGCCCCCAGGGGGATGAAAAACTGTTTTTT. It codes for CASSPQGDEKLFF.

This sequence joins TRBV7-9 and TRBJ2-2; 7 bases are a match to TRBD1. CDR3 length: 13 amino acids. Trimming at V came to 8 bases and at J to 2 bases, leaving 2 bases not matched to a gene. Germline assignment: CDR1 SEHNR and CDR2 FQNEAQ (reference sequence). The DNA of the CDR3 is TGTGCCAGCCGACAGGGAAACACCGGGGAGCTGTTTTTT. Amino acid sequence: CASRQGNTGELFF.

This chain joins TRBV3-1 (or the pseudogene TRBV3-2) and TRBJ1-3; 11 nucleotides agree with TRBD1. The CDR3 is made up of 16 amino acids. With V trimmed by 1 base and J by 4 bases, 3 bases remained unmatched. Germline CDR1 reads LGHDT; CDR2 reads YNNKEL (reference sequence). The CDR3 DNA sequence: TGTGCCAGCAGCCAAGGGACAGGGGGCGCCGGAAACACCATATATTTT. This gives the protein CASSQGTGGAGNTIYF.

This sequence joins TRBV9 and TRBJ2-5; 7 bases are shared with TRBD1. The CDR3 consists of 18 residues. After removal of 3 bases from V and 1 base from J, the junction contained 15 bases not matched to a gene. Germline CDR1 is SGDLS and CDR2 is YYNGEE. The CDR3 reads CASSGGYLDGTAQETQYF. The DNA of the CDR3 is TGTGCCAGCAGCGGGGGGTATTTAGACGGGACAGCCCAAGAGACCCAGTACTTC.

The chain carries TRBV11-2 and TRBJ2-5, with a possible D match to TRBD2 (5 bases). The CDR3 runs to 14 residues. Trimming took 4 bases from V and 1 from J, leaving 10 bases between them. Germline V lookup: CDR1 SGHAT, CDR2 FQNNGV. For the CDR3, the DNA is TGTGCCAGCAGCTCGCGGGCTGTCCAAGAGACCCAGTACTTC. Protein product: CASSSRAVQETQYF.

This clone has only one observation. The chain joins TRBV2 to TRBJ2-1, with 7 bases lining up with TRBD2. The CDR3 is 16 amino acids. V dropped 6 bases and J dropped 4; count of bases not matched to a gene: 12. Germline CDR1 is SNHLY and CDR2 is FYNNEI. The CDR3 protein is CASRGGDLLEYNEQFF. The CDR3 DNA reads TGTGCCAGCAGGGGGGGGGACCTCTTAGAGTACAATGAGCAGTTCTTC.

The rearrangement links TRBV2 to TRBJ2-5, with 8 bases aligning to TRBD2. This CDR3 contains 15 residues. J was trimmed by 2 bases and V by 3 bases; bases with no gene match: 5. Germline V gives CDR1 SNHLY, CDR2 FYNNEI. As DNA, the CDR3 is TGTGCCAGCAGTGAGGAGGTAGCGGGACAAGAGACCCAGTACTTC. It encodes CASSEEVAGQETQYF.

The V gene is TRBV6-5, the J gene TRBJ1-1; no reliable D call. The germline V and J ends were trimmed by 10 bases and 4 bases, with 13 bases remaining between them. Per germline, CDR1 MNHEY and CDR2 SVGAGI. The CDR3 is made up of 12 amino acids. CDR3 coding DNA: TGTGCCACCCAGTTAATTCGCACTGAAGCTTTCTTT. Translating it yields CATQLIRTEAFF.

J is TRBJ1-2 and V is TRBV13, with TRBD1 identical over 8 bases. The CDR3 is 12 residues long. Germline values: CDR1 PRHDT, CDR2 FYEKMQ (reference sequence). V was clipped by 4 bases and J by 6 bases; unmatched bases: 1. As DNA, the CDR3 is TGTGCCAGCAGCTCGGACAGGGATGGCTACACCTTC. This gives the protein CASSSDRDGYTF. Variable domain in full (rest from reference TRBV13 and TRBJ1-2): AAGVIQSPRHLIKEKRETATLKCYPIPRHDTVYWYQQGPGQDPQFLISFYEKMQSDKGSIPDRFSAQQFSDYHSELNMSSLELGDSALYFCASSSDRDGYTFGSGTRLTVV.

The chain joins TRBV6-2 or TRBV6-3 to TRBJ2-3; 13 bases map to TRBD2. V shed 4 bases, J shed 4 bases, and the junction held 2 bases outside the gene matches. The CDR3 loop spans 15 amino acids. The germline V gene encodes CDR1 MNHEY and CDR2 SVGEGT. CDR3 nucleotide sequence: TGTGCCAGCAGTTCGGGACTAGCGGGGTCAGATACGCAGTATTTT. Translating gives CASSSGLAGSDTQYF.

The chain uses TRBV7-2 and TRBJ1-4; no clear D gene. The CDR3 totals 16 residues. V gave up 2 bases and J gave up 2 bases, with 12 bases separating them. Germline lookup yields CDR1 SGHTA and CDR2 FQGNSA. This CDR3 is CASSLTPLRTNEKLFF. The CDR3 DNA is TGTGCCAGCAGCTTAACCCCCCTTCGGACTAATGAAAAACTGTTTTTT. The variable domain in full, with the rest retrieved from reference TRBV7-2 and TRBJ1-4, is GAGVSQSPSNKVTEKGKDVELRCDPISGHTALYWYRQSLGQGLEFLIYFQGNSAPDKSGLPSDRFSAERTGGSVSTLTIQRTQQEDSAVYLCASSLTPLRTNEKLFFGSGTQLSVL.

The V and J genes are TRBV11-2 and TRBJ1-4, with D uncertain. V lost 5 bases and J 3 bases, leaving 13 bases between the germline ends. The CDR3 has 15 amino acids. CDR1 is SGHAT and CDR2 is FQNNGV in the germline V gene. The CDR3, as DNA: TGTGCCAGCAGCGTAGGCAGTAACCCTAATGAAAAACTGTTTTTT. As protein: CASSVGSNPNEKLFF.

J is TRBJ1-3 and V is TRBV5-1, with 9 positions matching TRBD1. Germline assignment: CDR1 SGHRS and CDR2 YFSETQ. Trimming removed 4 bases from V and 2 bases from J; junction bases left unmatched: 7. The CDR3 is 16 amino acids. The CDR3 DNA reads as TGCGCCAGCAGCCCACAGGGGGCGACAGCTGGAAACACCATATATTTT. This encodes CASSPQGATAGNTIYF. Complete variable domain (other parts from reference TRBV5-1 and TRBJ1-3): KAGVTQTPRYLIKTRGQQVTLSCSPISGHRSVSWYQQTPGQGLQFLFEYFSETQRNKGNFPGRFSGRQFSNSRSEMNVSTLELGDSALYLCASSPQGATAGNTIYFGEGSWLTVV.

This sequence joins TRBV7-2 and TRBJ2-7; TRBD2 matches at 7 bases. V lost 7 bases, J lost 6 bases, and 12 bases stayed unmatched. CDR1 is SGHTA and CDR2 is FQGNSA in the germline V gene. CDR3 length: 14 amino acids. CDR3 in amino acids: CASIPSGGRAEQYF. CDR3 in DNA: TGTGCCAGCATCCCCTCGGGGGGAAGGGCCGAGCAGTACTTC. The full variable domain, rest sourced from reference TRBV7-2 and TRBJ2-7, is GAGVSQSPSNKVTEKGKDVELRCDPISGHTALYWYRQSLGQGLEFLIYFQGNSAPDKSGLPSDRFSAERTGGSVSTLTIQRTQQEDSAVYLCASIPSGGRAEQYFGPGTRLTVT.

The V gene is TRBV30, the J gene TRBJ2-2, with D unclear. CDR3 length: 13 residues. V was pared by 4 bases and J by 3 bases, with 9 bases between. Per germline, CDR1 GTSNPN and CDR2 SVGIG (reference sequence). This CDR3 is CAWKSEYTGELFF. The CDR3 DNA is TGTGCCTGGAAGTCAGAATACACCGGGGAGCTGTTTTTT. Variable domain in full (rest from reference TRBV30 and TRBJ2-2): SQTIHQWPATLVQPVGSPLSLECTVEGTSNPNLYWYRQAAGRGLQLLFYSVGIGQISSEVPQNLSASRPQDRQFILSSKKLLLSDSGFYLCAWKSEYTGELFFGEGSRLTVL.

The rearrangement links TRBV7-3 to TRBJ1-1; D unresolved. V dropped 2 bases and J dropped 3 bases, with 7 bases sitting between them. CDR3 length: 13 amino acids. Germline CDR1 SGHTA, CDR2 FQGTGA. The CDR3 DNA follows: TGTGCCAGCAGCTTATCGTTCGACACTGAAGCTTTCTTT. It translates to CASSLSFDTEAFF.

The chain uses TRBV5-1 and TRBJ1-2, with 10 bases that match TRBD1. V lost 4 bases and J lost 5; bases outside the gene matches: 17. Looked up from germline, CDR1 is SGHRS and CDR2 is YFSETQ. The CDR3 loop spans 18 amino acids. The CDR3 DNA reads as TGCGCCAGCAGCAGGGGACAGGGGCCCGAATCCCTTAGTTATGGCTACACCTTC. It is translated as CASSRGQGPESLSYGYTF.

V gene TRBV3-1 (or the pseudogene TRBV3-2) combines with J gene TRBJ2-3, with 9 bases matching TRBD2. Germline V gene data show CDR1 as LGHDT and CDR2 as YNNKEL (reference sequence). This CDR3 has 17 residues. The ends lost 3 bases at V and 1 base at J; junction bases unmatched: 8. CDR3 sequence: CASSQIAGGRGTDTQYF. CDR3 DNA sequence: TGTGCCAGCAGCCAGATCGCGGGGGGGCGAGGCACAGATACGCAGTATTTT.

The V call is TRBV11-1, the J call TRBJ2-7, with 12 bases identical to TRBD1. The V and J ends lost 5 bases and 3 bases, in that order; junction bases with no gene match: 2. CDR1 is SGHAT, CDR2 FQDESV, per germline (reference sequence). The CDR3 consists of 14 residues. The CDR3, as DNA: TGTGCCAGCAGCCGGGACAGGGGGCACTACGAGCAGTACTTC. It specifies CASSRDRGHYEQYF.

The chain recombines TRBV7-9 with TRBJ2-5; maybe TRBD1 (7 bases). Germline lookup yields CDR1 SEHNR and CDR2 FQNEAQ (reference sequence). V was pared by 1 base and J by 5 bases, with 11 bases between. The CDR3 is 14 residues long. CDR3 in DNA: TGTGCCAGCAGCTTAGGGGCAGGGGGGGAGACCCAGTACTTC. This sequence encodes CASSLGAGGETQYF.

The V gene is TRBV30, the J gene TRBJ2-7; 9 bases are a match to TRBD2. The trim removed 2 bases at V and 2 bases at J, leaving 4 bases unmatched. Germline loops: CDR1 GTSNPN, CDR2 SVGIG (reference sequence). The CDR3 extends over 14 amino acids. CDR3 region: CAWSTGGGAYEQYF. As DNA, the CDR3 is TGTGCCTGGAGTACCGGCGGGGGGGCCTACGAGCAGTACTTC.

The V and J genes are TRBV4-1 and TRBJ1-2; D gene unclear. CDR1 is MGHRA, CDR2 YSYEKL, per germline. This CDR3 contains 14 residues. Trimming left V 0 bases short and J 2 bases short, with 7 bases between. In DNA, the CDR3 is TGCGCCAGCAGCCAAGAGAGGTTGAACTATGGCTACACCTTC. This encodes CASSQERLNYGYTF.